These 32 T cell receptor beta chains share one sample of origin, sequenced in a study of Ad26.COV2.S vaccination and SARS-CoV-2 variants. Data came from immunoSEQ multiplex PCR; TCRdb stores just in-frame clones and leaves some out. The sample has about 320,000 clones; about 82% are singletons. Treatment specified: some 20 received Ad26.COV2.S at low or high dose, single or two shots; about 5 received placebo; per-sample allocation not given. At day 63 after the first vaccine or placebo injection, samples were drawn. The sequencing used peripheral blood, collected in a trial of Ad26.COV2.S vaccine versus placebo. These receptors originate from a person aged 18 to 59 who received the Ad26.COV2.S COVID-19 vaccine or a placebo.

On this clone itself: Other DNA sequences in this sample translate to the same CDR3. The chain links TRBV7-2 to TRBJ1-5; possibly TRBD1 for D (5 bases). Germline CDR1 is SGHTA and CDR2 is FQGNSA. V gave up 5 bases and J gave up 2 bases, with 13 bases separating them. The CDR3 has 15 residues. The CDR3 nucleotides are TGTGCCAGCAGCCCCCAGGGTGGCGGCAATCAGCCCCAGCATTTT. Translation gives CASSPQGGGNQPQHF.

The V call is TRBV5-4, the J call TRBJ2-7; 10 positions agree with TRBD1. With 4 bases clipped from V and 3 bases from J, the junction kept 10 bases outside the gene matches. The CDR3 spans 16 residues. Germline V gives CDR1 SGHNT, CDR2 YYREEE (reference sequence). The CDR3 bases are TGTGCCAGCAGCCCCACCGGGACAGGGGCCGACTACGAGCAGTACTTC. This encodes CASSPTGTGADYEQYF.

V and J are TRBV18 and TRBJ1-2; no clear D. Germline CDR1 and CDR2: KGHSH and LQKENI. V was cut by 3 bases and J by 0 bases, with 17 bases left in between. The CDR3 consists of 17 residues. CDR3 sequence: CASSPTLVTGPNYGYTF. DNA of the CDR3: TGTGCCAGCTCACCGACGTTAGTCACGGGCCCTAACTATGGCTACACCTTC. Full variable domain (outside the CDR3, taken from reference TRBV18 and TRBJ1-2): NAGVMQNPRHLVRRRGQEARLRCSPMKGHSHVYWYRQLPEEGLKFMVYLQKENIIDESGMPKERFSAEFPKEGPSILRIQQVVRGDSAAYFCASSPTLVTGPNYGYTFGSGTRLTVV.

The chain combines TRBV9 with TRBJ2-3; a weak D match, TRBD2 (5 bases). The CDR3 runs to 14 residues. Germline CDR1 reads SGDLS; CDR2 reads YYNGEE. The V and J ends lost 0 bases and 5 bases respectively, with 10 bases between them. CDR3 sequence: CASSVAPGGDTQYF. The CDR3 DNA reads as TGTGCCAGCAGCGTAGCACCAGGAGGAGATACGCAGTATTTT.

The rearrangement uses TRBV18 and TRBJ2-3, with D perhaps matching TRBD1 (6 bases). Germline assignment: CDR1 KGHSH and CDR2 LQKENI. The CDR3 is 14 residues long. Trimming took off 6 bases at V and 1 base at J, with 11 bases between the two ends. The CDR3, as DNA: TGTGCCAGCTCCCTAGGGGGTGGCACAGATACGCAGTATTTT. This translates into CASSLGGGTDTQYF.

V gene TRBV5-6 combines with J gene TRBJ2-1; 9 bases map to TRBD2. CDR3 length equals 15 residues. The germline CDR1 and CDR2 sequences are SGHDT and YYEEEE. The ends lost 5 bases at V and 7 bases at J; junction bases unmatched: 10. The CDR3 protein is CASRETGTSRNEQFF. The CDR3 nucleotides read TGTGCCAGCAGGGAAACCGGGACTAGCAGGAATGAGCAGTTCTTC.

The gene calls are TRBV3-1 (or the pseudogene TRBV3-2) and TRBJ2-2; the D call may be TRBD1 or TRBD2 (6 bases each). The CDR3 has 14 amino acids. Trimming cost V 7 bases and J 3 bases, with 12 bases left between them. In germline, CDR1 is LGHDT, CDR2 YNNKEL (reference sequence). The CDR3 loop is CASTHRDYTGELFF. As DNA, the CDR3 is TGTGCCAGCACACACAGGGACTACACCGGGGAGCTGTTTTTT.

The chain uses TRBV29-1 and TRBJ2-7, with D perhaps matching TRBD1 (6 bases). V lost 4 bases, J lost 4 bases, and 14 bases lay in between. CDR1 and CDR2 from the germline V gene are SQVTM and ANQGSEA. This CDR3 spans 13 amino acids. The CDR3 sequence: CSVGGGLNYEQYF. The CDR3 DNA reads as TGCAGCGTTGGAGGGGGTCTCAATTACGAGCAGTACTTC.

The chain couples TRBV19 to TRBJ2-7, with TRBD1 matching over 7 bases. The CDR3 is made up of 15 amino acids. The ends lost 3 bases at V and 4 bases at J; junction bases unmatched: 9. Germline CDR1 is LNHDA and CDR2 is SQIVND (reference sequence). Written as DNA, the CDR3 is TGTGCCAGTAGTATCTGGGGCCCAGGGGGTTACGAGCAGTACTTC. This translates into CASSIWGPGGYEQYF.

V usage is TRBV4-3 and J usage is TRBJ1-1; 7 bases match TRBD1. CDR3 size: 14 residues. V dropped 5 bases and J dropped 4; count of bases not matched to a gene: 7. In germline, CDR1 is LGHNA, CDR2 YSLEER. The CDR3 DNA reads TGCGCCAGCAGCAATAGAGACAGGGTCACTGAAGCTTTCTTT. Its protein product is CASSNRDRVTEAFF.

The chain employs TRBV5-4 and TRBJ1-2, with D possibly matching TRBD1 (6 bases). The CDR3 covers 16 residues. Trimming stripped 1 base from V and 2 bases from J, with 15 bases between. The V gene's germline CDR1 is SGHNT and CDR2 YYREEE (reference sequence). The CDR3 nucleotides are TGTGCCAGCAGCTTGTCAACCCGGGGGACAAACTATGGCTACACCTTC. Its protein product is CASSLSTRGTNYGYTF. Complete variable domain (other parts from reference TRBV5-4 and TRBJ1-2): ETGVTQSPTHLIKTRGQQVTLRCSSQSGHNTVSWYQQALGQGPQFIFQYYREEENGRGNFPPRFSGLQFPNYSSELNVNALELDDSALYLCASSLSTRGTNYGYTFGSGTRLTVV.

This clone was seen only once. The chain combines TRBV7-3 with TRBJ1-1; possibly TRBD1 for D (5 bases). Per germline, CDR1 SGHTA and CDR2 FQGTGA. The V and J ends lost 7 bases and 3 bases respectively, with 15 bases between them. The CDR3 length is 14 residues. CDR3 amino acids: CASKPGGMDTEAFF. The CDR3 DNA sequence: TGTGCCAGCAAGCCCGGGGGGATGGACACTGAAGCTTTCTTT.

The chain recombines TRBV7-2 with TRBJ2-3; D possibly uses TRBD1 or TRBD2 (5 bases each). Per the germline V gene, CDR1 is SGHTA and CDR2 is FQGNSA. Deletions cut 5 bases from V and 6 bases from J, with 15 bases between. This CDR3 spans 14 amino acids. CDR3 bases: TGTGCCAGCAGCCTACTAGGGGATCTGGATACGCAGTATTTT. Protein: CASSLLGDLDTQYF.

The chain links TRBV24-1 to TRBJ1-2; the D is unclear. V shed 4 bases and J shed 5 bases, with 7 bases lying between them. CDR1 and CDR2 from the germline V gene are KGHDR and SFDVKD. The CDR3 sequence is 12 residues long. Here the CDR3 DNA reads TGTGCCACCAGTGACCCGGGATATGGCTACACCTTC. Translated: CATSDPGYGYTF.

The J gene is TRBJ1-3, the V gene TRBV5-4; a weak D match, TRBD1 (6 bases). V was trimmed by 4 bases and J by 4 bases, leaving 18 bases between them. CDR3 length: 16 amino acids. CDR1 and CDR2 (germline): SGHNT, YYREEE (reference sequence). The CDR3 nucleotides are TGTGCCAGCAGCCGGGGGCCGGGAACTTCAGGAAACACCATATATTTT. Amino acid sequence: CASSRGPGTSGNTIYF. Together with reference TRBV5-4 and TRBJ1-3, the CDR3 gives the full variable domain: ETGVTQSPTHLIKTRGQQVTLRCSSQSGHNTVSWYQQALGQGPQFIFQYYREEENGRGNFPPRFSGLQFPNYSSELNVNALELDDSALYLCASSRGPGTSGNTIYFGEGSWLTVV.

In DNA form, the CDR3 reads TGTGCCAGCAGTGACCTTCCGGGGTATGAGCAGTTCTTC. It codes for CASSDLPGYEQFF. This chain connects TRBV6-1 to TRBJ2-1; tentatively, D is TRBD2 (5 bases). Germline CDR1 is MNHNS and CDR2 is SASEGT. The CDR3 has 13 amino acids. V lost 3 bases and J lost 8, with 11 bases in between.

This chain joins TRBV2 and TRBJ2-5, with TRBD1 identical over 9 bases. The germline gives CDR1 SNHLY, CDR2 FYNNEI. The CDR3 extends over 19 amino acids. Trimming at V came to 6 bases and at J to 5 bases, leaving 22 bases not matched to a gene. The CDR3 spells CASRPDRGRASRVGETQYF. DNA of the CDR3: TGTGCCAGCAGACCCGACAGGGGGAGGGCTAGCCGGGTAGGGGAGACCCAGTACTTC.

J is TRBJ1-6 and V is TRBV18; 7 nucleotides line up with TRBD1. The ends lost 3 bases at V and 8 bases at J; junction bases unmatched: 4. The CDR3 is 14 amino acids. Germline loops: CDR1 KGHSH, CDR2 LQKENI. This CDR3 is CASSPQGDHSPLHF. CDR3 nucleotide sequence: TGTGCCAGCTCACCCCAGGGGGATCATTCACCCCTCCACTTT.

The genes are TRBV3-1 (or the pseudogene TRBV3-2) and TRBJ1-2, with TRBD1 matching over 7 bases. Germline values: CDR1 LGHDT, CDR2 YNNKEL (reference sequence). This CDR3 spans 14 amino acids. Trimming at V came to 4 bases and at J to 7 bases, leaving 9 bases not matched to a gene. CDR3 coding DNA: TGTGCCAGCAGCCTCAGACAGGGAACGAGTGGCTACACCTTC. Translated, it gives CASSLRQGTSGYTF.

The chain couples TRBV19 to TRBJ2-2; 10 bases agree with TRBD1. The length of the CDR3 is 15 residues. The ends lost 8 bases at V and 3 bases at J; junction bases unmatched: 6. Germline V gene sequence: CDR1 LNHDA, CDR2 SQIVND (reference sequence). The CDR3 region is CASGQGEFHTGELFF. The DNA for the CDR3 is TGTGCCAGTGGACAGGGGGAGTTTCACACCGGGGAGCTGTTTTTT.

The chain carries TRBV5-4 and TRBJ1-1; weak D call: TRBD1 (5 bases). Per the germline V gene, CDR1 is SGHNT and CDR2 is YYREEE (reference sequence). Trimming cost V 0 bases and J 0 bases, with 12 bases left between them. The CDR3 length is 16 residues. The CDR3 spells CASSLGAPGVNTEAFF. The CDR3, as DNA: TGTGCCAGCAGCTTGGGGGCCCCGGGGGTGAACACTGAAGCTTTCTTT.

The chain joins TRBV20-1 to TRBJ1-4; D unclear. CDR1 DFQATT and CDR2 SNEGSKA come from the germline V gene (reference sequence). The CDR3 is 14 amino acids. The V end lost 3 bases, the J end lost 8 bases, and 16 bases lay between the germline ends. The chain's CDR3 is CSASFGSNGEKLFF. As DNA, the CDR3 is TGCAGTGCTAGTTTCGGGTCGAATGGGGAAAAACTGTTTTTT.

The chain has TRBV12-3 or TRBV12-4 and TRBJ2-2; D gene uncertain. The CDR3 is made up of 13 amino acids. V was clipped by 2 bases and J by 1 base, with 2 bases between them. DNA of the CDR3: TGTGCCAGCAGTTTACAGAACACCGGGGAGCTGTTTTTT. Its translation: CASSLQNTGELFF.

The chain joins TRBV19 to TRBJ2-1; D possibly uses TRBD1 or TRBD2 (5 bases each). Trimming shortened V by 3 bases and J by 3 bases, and 21 bases separated the two germline ends. Germline lookup yields CDR1 LNHDA and CDR2 SQIVND (reference sequence). This CDR3 has 18 residues. CDR3 DNA sequence: TGTGCCAGTAGTATCAAGAGTGGGGGTCAAATCCGCTACAATGAGCAGTTCTTC. This gives the protein CASSIKSGGQIRYNEQFF.

V is TRBV2 and J is TRBJ2-1; D not certain. The CDR3 loop spans 15 amino acids. The germline gives CDR1 SNHLY, CDR2 FYNNEI. The ends were cut back, 6 bases at V and 7 bases at J, with 19 bases in the middle. The CDR3 nucleotides are TGTGCCAGCAGGCTAGAAAACCTCCCCTGGAATGAGCAGTTCTTC. This sequence encodes CASRLENLPWNEQFF.

The chain employs TRBV6-2 or TRBV6-3 and TRBJ2-5; D is uncertain. CDR3 length: 17 residues. Germline CDR1 MNHEY, CDR2 SVGEGT. V was cut by 0 bases and J by 5 bases, with 19 bases left in between. CDR3 nucleotide sequence: TGTGCCAGCAGTTACTCGGTCTTAGGCCTACCCGGGGAGACCCAGTACTTC. Translated: CASSYSVLGLPGETQYF.

For the CDR3, the DNA is TGTGCCAGCAGCTTGGCGCTTTCGGGGACCTCCTACGAGCAGTACTTC. Its protein product is CASSLALSGTSYEQYF. The chain has TRBV5-4 and TRBJ2-7; D could derive from TRBD1 or TRBD2 (5 bases each). Per germline, CDR1 SGHNT and CDR2 YYREEE (reference sequence). Trimming took off 0 bases at V and 0 bases at J, with 13 bases between the two ends. This CDR3 spans 16 amino acids.

This clone has a single count. J is TRBJ1-2 and V is TRBV6-2 or TRBV6-3; 7 nucleotides align to TRBD1. The CDR3 runs to 13 residues. Germline values: CDR1 MNHEY, CDR2 SVGEGT. Germline trimming cut 5 bases from V and 2 bases from J; bases unmatched to any gene: 2. The CDR3 reads CASSPDRNYGYTF. In DNA, the CDR3 is TGTGCCAGCAGTCCGGACAGGAACTATGGCTACACCTTC.

This clone has just one count. Distinct nucleotide sequences in the sample also encode this CDR3. CDR3: CASSAGTDTQYF. In DNA form, the CDR3 reads TGTGCCAGCAGTGCAGGCACAGATACGCAGTATTTT. The genes are TRBV25-1 and TRBJ2-3; no reliable D call. This CDR3 spans 12 amino acids. The germline V gene encodes CDR1 MGHDK and CDR2 SYGVNS. Trimming shortened V by 4 bases and J by 1 base, and 3 bases separated the two germline ends.

J is TRBJ1-2 and V is TRBV19; D not resolved. This CDR3 contains 14 residues. The germline gives CDR1 LNHDA, CDR2 SQIVND (reference sequence). V dropped 6 bases and J dropped 4 bases, with 15 bases sitting between them. The CDR3 loop reads CASSTPWNPYGYTF. DNA for the CDR3: TGTGCCAGTAGCACCCCGTGGAACCCCTATGGCTACACCTTC.

The chain has TRBV27 and TRBJ1-1, with D possibly matching TRBD1 (6 bases). The CDR3 consists of 16 residues. The germline V gene has CDR1 MNHEY and CDR2 SMNVEV (reference sequence). Trimming shortened V by 5 bases and J by 5 bases, and 21 bases separated the two germline ends. For the CDR3, the DNA is TGTGCCAGCAGTCCGTCCTACGGATCTCAGGGGACTGAAGCTTTCTTT. Protein: CASSPSYGSQGTEAFF.

The J gene is TRBJ1-3, the V gene TRBV6-2 or TRBV6-3, with a tentative D call TRBD1 (5 bases). This CDR3 has 16 residues. Trimming removed 6 bases from V and 0 bases from J, with 15 bases in between. CDR1 is MNHEY, CDR2 SVGEGT, per germline. The CDR3 DNA is TGTGCCAGCAGCTCCGCCAGACAGTCCTCTGGAAACACCATATATTTT. It is translated as CASSSARQSSGNTIYF.